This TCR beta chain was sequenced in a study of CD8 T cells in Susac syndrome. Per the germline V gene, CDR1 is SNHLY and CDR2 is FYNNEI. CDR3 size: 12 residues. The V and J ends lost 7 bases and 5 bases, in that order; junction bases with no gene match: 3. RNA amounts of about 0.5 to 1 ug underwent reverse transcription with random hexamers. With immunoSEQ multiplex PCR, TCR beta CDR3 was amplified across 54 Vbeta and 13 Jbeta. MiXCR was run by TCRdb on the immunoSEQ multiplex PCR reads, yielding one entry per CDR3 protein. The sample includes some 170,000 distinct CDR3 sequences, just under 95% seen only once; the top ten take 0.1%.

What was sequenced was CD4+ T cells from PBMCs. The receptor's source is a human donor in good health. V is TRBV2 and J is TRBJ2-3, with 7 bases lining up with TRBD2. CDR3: CASKIAGDTQYF. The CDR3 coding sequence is TGTGCCAGCAAGATAGCGGGAGATACGCAGTATTTT.